This TCR beta chain was sequenced for a study of blood T cell repertoires in COVID-19. The overall study: There were acute and convalescent COVID-19 samples, and they came from the United States, Italy and Spain. Nucleic acid was either cDNA or gDNA, and it came from T cells, B-cell-depleted T cells, or PBMCs.

The germline V gene encodes CDR1 SGHKS and CDR2 YYEKEE (reference sequence). Trimming pared 6 bases from V and 0 bases from J, leaving 12 bases between. The CDR3 totals 14 residues. Authors' methods: Quantification of nucleated cells was approximated via reference gene primer amplification. Data came from immunoSEQ multiplex PCR; TCRdb stores just in-frame clones and leaves some out. The D gene and trimming were derived from the DNA, and the V and J assignments and clone size from that table. Here the sample spans roughly 250,000 clones, around 80% being singletons. V is TRBV5-5 and J is TRBJ1-1, with D possibly TRBD1 on 5 matching bases. The sample was peripheral blood. This sequence originates from a woman in her thirties or forties with active or convalescent COVID-19. The CDR3 bases are TGTGCCAGCAACCCCGGGGGGTTGAACACTGAAGCTTTCTTT. This encodes CASNPGGLNTEAFF.